The clone carrying this TCR beta chain has only one observation. As yet, its antigen is unknown. Assay version v3.0 of immunoSEQ was used, and it was run at survey level. Sequencing used immunoSEQ multiplex PCR; TCRdb keeps in-frame clones, though not all of them. The sample holds 20,000 to 30,000 clones, 70% to 90% seen once. Only United States sites treated participants with HIV. J gave up 4 bases and V 8 bases, and 3 bases lay outside the gene matches. Per the germline V gene, CDR1 is MNHEY and CDR2 is SMNVEV (reference sequence). The CDR3 extends over 13 amino acids. The data were taken from a study of long-term antiretroviral therapy in people with HIV. Broader study findings: Across all time points, the repertoire was dominated by clones that expanded before ART. The study found that diversity rose after ART but stayed below transplant donor controls.

Sequenced here: unsorted PBMCs, sampled around 5 years after starting antiretroviral therapy. This sequence was found in a man aged 35-49 years with HIV. The genes are TRBV27 and TRBJ2-5, with 11 bases aligning to TRBD1. As DNA, the CDR3 is TGTGCCAGCGGACAGGGGGCCAGAGAGACCCAGTACTTC. Translating gives CASGQGARETQYF.